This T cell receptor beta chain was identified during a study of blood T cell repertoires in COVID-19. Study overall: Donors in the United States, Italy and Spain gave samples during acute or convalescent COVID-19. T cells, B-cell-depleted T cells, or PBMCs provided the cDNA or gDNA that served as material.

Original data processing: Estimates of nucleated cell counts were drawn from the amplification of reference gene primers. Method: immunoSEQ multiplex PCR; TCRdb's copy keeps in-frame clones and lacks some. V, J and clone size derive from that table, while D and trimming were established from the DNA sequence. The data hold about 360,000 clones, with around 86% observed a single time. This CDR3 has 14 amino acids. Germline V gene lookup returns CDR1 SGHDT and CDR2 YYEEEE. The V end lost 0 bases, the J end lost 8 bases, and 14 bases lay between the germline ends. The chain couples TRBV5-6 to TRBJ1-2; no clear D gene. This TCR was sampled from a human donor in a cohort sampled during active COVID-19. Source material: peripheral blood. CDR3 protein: CASSLAGLWEGYTF. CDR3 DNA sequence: TGTGCCAGCAGCTTGGCCGGGCTTTGGGAGGGCTACACCTTC.